What follows are 15 T cell receptor beta chains derived from one specimen sequenced in a study of T cell responses to AZD1222 COVID-19 vaccine. Sequencing used immunoSEQ multiplex PCR; TCRdb keeps in-frame clones, though not all of them. This table holds just over 95,000 clones, about 89% found once. The sample here was peripheral blood, taken on day 0 of AZD1222 vaccination. The receptors originated from an adult in good health.

This clone was seen a few times. CDR3 amino acids: CASSPRGGGSGEQFF. The CDR3, as DNA: TGTGCCAGCAGTCCGAGGGGAGGGGGTAGCGGTGAGCAGTTCTTC. The rearrangement links TRBV6-4 to TRBJ2-1; tentative D call: TRBD2 (7 bases). The CDR3 spans 15 residues. With 5 bases removed from V and 9 bases from J, the gap between germline ends came to 20 bases. Germline CDR1 is MRHNA and CDR2 is SNTAGT.

The V call is TRBV2, the J call TRBJ2-4; D perhaps matches TRBD1 (6 bases). There are 14 residues in the CDR3. V was pared by 4 bases and J by 5 bases, with 12 bases between. The V gene's germline CDR1 is SNHLY and CDR2 FYNNEI. Here the CDR3 DNA reads TGTGCCAGCAGTGGAGCAGGGGACCAAAACATTCAGTACTTC. Protein: CASSGAGDQNIQYF.

The chain recombines TRBV18 with TRBJ1-2; D unclear. Germline V lookup: CDR1 KGHSH, CDR2 LQKENI. The CDR3 length is 14 residues. Trimming removed 3 bases at V and 7 bases at J, with 15 bases between. CDR3 bases: TGTGCCAGCTCACCCCTTCTCAGCGGAGCTGGCTACACCTTC. It codes for CASSPLLSGAGYTF.

This clone was observed a single time. The chain recombines TRBV5-4 with TRBJ2-7; tentative D call: TRBD2 (6 bases). CDR3 length: 18 amino acids. Between the trimmed V and J ends, which lost 1 base and 0 bases, there was a span of 20 bases. In germline, CDR1 is SGHNT, CDR2 YYREEE (reference sequence). CDR3 DNA sequence: TGTGCCAGCAGCTTGTGGAGGGGCTCGAGTTTTAGCTCCTACGAGCAGTACTTC. Protein sequence: CASSLWRGSSFSSYEQYF.

The chain joins TRBV6-1 to TRBJ1-6; D unresolved. Germline V gene lookup returns CDR1 MNHNS and CDR2 SASEGT. The CDR3 length is 11 residues. Trimming left V 3 bases short and J 7 bases short, with 1 base between. The CDR3 nucleotides read TGTGCCAGCAGTGACAATTCACCCCTCCACTTT. This sequence encodes CASSDNSPLHF.

The rearrangement uses TRBV14 and TRBJ1-1; D call uncertain. The V and J ends lost 0 bases and 8 bases respectively, with 7 bases between them. CDR3 size: 12 residues. Germline V lookup: CDR1 SGHDN, CDR2 FVKESK. The CDR3 loop is CASSQDRREAFF. In nucleotides, the CDR3 is TGTGCCAGCAGCCAAGATCGGCGGGAAGCTTTCTTT. The full variable domain, in which reference TRBV14 and TRBJ1-1 provide the parts outside the CDR3, is EAGVTQFPSHSVIEKGQTVTLRCDPISGHDNLYWYRRVMGKEIKFLLHFVKESKQDESGMPNNRFLAERTGGTYSTLKVQPAELEDSGVYFCASSQDRREAFFGQGTRLTVV.

This rearrangement joins TRBV19 to TRBJ1-6; a possible D gene is TRBD1 (6 bases). There are 15 residues in the CDR3. From germline, CDR1 is LNHDA and CDR2 SQIVND (reference sequence). Trimming took off 5 bases at V and 7 bases at J, with 15 bases between the two ends. The CDR3 spells CASSPYRAGNSPLHF. DNA for the CDR3: TGTGCCAGTAGTCCGTACAGGGCTGGGAATTCACCCCTCCACTTT.

This chain links TRBV9 with TRBJ2-3, with D possibly TRBD2 on 5 matching bases. Germline CDR1 SGDLS, CDR2 YYNGEE. The CDR3 length is 14 residues. The V end lost 0 bases, the J end lost 5 bases, and 10 bases lay between the germline ends. This CDR3 is CASSVAPGLDTQYF. As DNA, the CDR3 is TGTGCCAGCAGCGTAGCTCCGGGGTTAGATACGCAGTATTTT.

The chain carries TRBV3-1 (or the pseudogene TRBV3-2) and TRBJ2-7; D assignment may be TRBD1 or TRBD2 (5 bases each). Germline V gene sequence: CDR1 LGHDT, CDR2 YNNKEL (reference sequence). V shed 5 bases and J shed 5 bases, with 16 bases lying between them. The CDR3 runs to 14 residues. The CDR3 here is CASSNRALGDEQYF. DNA of the CDR3: TGTGCCAGCAGCAACCGGGCCCTGGGGGACGAGCAGTACTTC.

The V and J genes are TRBV11-2 and TRBJ2-6, with D uncertain. V lost 5 bases, J lost 2 bases, and 13 bases lay in between. The CDR3 runs to 16 residues. The V gene's germline CDR1 is SGHAT and CDR2 FQNNGV. The CDR3 sequence is CASSLLNIPGANVLTF. The CDR3 region has the DNA TGTGCCAGCAGCCTGCTTAACATTCCTGGGGCCAACGTCCTGACTTTC. Variable domain in full (rest from reference TRBV11-2 and TRBJ2-6): EAGVAQSPRYKIIEKRQSVAFWCNPISGHATLYWYQQILGQGPKLLIQFQNNGVVDDSQLPKDRFSAERLKGVDSTLKIQPAKLEDSAVYLCASSLLNIPGANVLTFGAGSRLTVL.

This sequence joins TRBV6-5 and TRBJ2-7; possible D gene TRBD2, 6 bases. Per germline, CDR1 MNHEY and CDR2 SVGAGI. This CDR3 has 12 residues. V was trimmed by 8 bases and J by 2 bases, leaving 10 bases between them. In nucleotides, the CDR3 is TGTGCCAGCGGGTGGGGGGCCTACGAGCAGTACTTC. Protein: CASGWGAYEQYF.

The V and J genes are TRBV28 and TRBJ2-7; D might be TRBD1 or TRBD2, each matching 5 bases. The length of the CDR3 is 13 residues. The V and J ends lost 2 bases and 6 bases respectively, with 11 bases between them. Germline V lookup: CDR1 MDHEN, CDR2 SYDVKM. The chain's CDR3 is CASSLPRDGEQYF. For the CDR3, the DNA is TGTGCCAGCAGTTTACCTAGGGACGGCGAGCAGTACTTC.

The chain carries TRBV7-2 and TRBJ2-2, with 16 bases fitting TRBD2. Germline CDR1 and CDR2: SGHTA and FQGNSA. CDR3 size: 16 residues. V was clipped by 5 bases and J by 6 bases; unmatched bases: 3. CDR3 nucleotides: TGTGCCAGCAGCCTGGGACTAGCGGGGGGGCCCGGGGAGCTGTTTTTT. This gives the protein CASSLGLAGGPGELFF.

The V gene is TRBV18, the J gene TRBJ1-6; no definite D call. CDR3 length equals 16 residues. With 1 base removed from V and 3 bases from J, the gap between germline ends came to 10 bases. Germline CDR1 is KGHSH and CDR2 is LQKENI. This CDR3 reads CASSPQGSLYNSPLHF. In DNA, the CDR3 is TGTGCCAGCTCACCACAGGGTTCCCTCTATAATTCACCCCTCCACTTT.

The chain links TRBV19 to TRBJ1-3, with D unresolved. This CDR3 is built from 14 residues. V was trimmed by 6 bases and J by 0 bases, leaving 9 bases between them. Germline V gene data show CDR1 as LNHDA and CDR2 as SQIVND (reference sequence). The DNA for the CDR3 is TGTGCCAGTAGGGACTCCAACTCTGGAAACACCATATATTTT. Amino acid sequence: CASRDSNSGNTIYF.